This section outlines one T cell receptor (beta chain) sequence together with its context. Its cognate antigen has yet to be identified. Libraries were made using the immunoSEQ multiplex PCR assay. A mixture of 60 forward primers for TCR Vbeta segments and 13 reverse primers for TCR Jbeta segments was used in the multiplex PCR. A multiplex PCR assay on genomic DNA amplified the CDR3 region of rearranged TCR beta genes. On the Illumina HiSeq System, the amplified TCR beta libraries were sequenced as 87-base-pair reads. In the source study's methods: A later analysis counted some 80 million unique TCR beta chains across the 650 to 800 repertoires, and 9 million to 14 million of these chains were shared by at least two donors. A nearest-neighbor algorithm error-corrected the raw reads and collapsed the reads into unique sequences, merging closely related sequences to remove PCR and sequencing errors. V, D and J gene segments were assigned by aligning CDR3 sequences to IMGT reference sequences. For a sequence to be retained, at least a six-nucleotide match to both a V gene segment and a J gene segment was required. A rearrangement was called productive if the CDR3 had no stop codons and remained in frame with V and J, and every other rearrangement was called non-productive. Following IMGT convention, CDR3 was defined as the stretch from the second conserved V-encoded cysteine up to the conserved J-encoded phenylalanine. The earlier analysis of about 590 of the donors excluded sequences that lacked an unambiguous match to a single V gene segment. An earlier analysis of around 600 of the donors classified V segments as functional when productive rearrangements were above 56.7% and as segregating when the standard deviation between donors was above 5%. A statistical classification framework was built for diagnosing cytomegalovirus status from the catalog of TCR beta chain sequences. V and J gene assignment, in a later analysis, came from comparing TCR nucleotide sequences with IMGT/GENE-DB human TR gene sequences. The TCRdist pipeline was used in a later analysis to assign CDR3 sequences and most-parsimonious VDJ recombination scenarios. In a later analysis, each TCR beta chain was defined by its CDR3 amino acid sequence together with its V-gene family, and reads without a unique V-gene family were excluded. To address suspected cross-contamination and a sequencing artifact, a later analysis removed a few hundred highly shared, low-generation-probability nucleotide sequences. In a later analysis, a clonal expansion index was calculated for each public chain from normalized within-repertoire ranks of inferred template counts. A later analysis computed generation probabilities with a VDJ recombination model fitted to out-of-frame rearrangements, and checked the results against IGoR. In a later analysis, TCR-TCR, TCR-HLA and TCR-CMV co-occurrence was scored with hypergeometric tests, and a repertoire-size bias correction was applied to TCR pairs. In a later analysis, false discovery rates were estimated by permuting HLA or CMV assignments 20 times. In a later analysis, co-occurring TCRs were grouped with DBSCAN, and TCRdist sequence similarity was added when clustering was performed within HLA-allele-positive subsets. Co-occurrence clustering excluded repertoires with fewer than 30,000 or more than 120,000 public chains, plus five with anomalous nucleotide sharing. This is the immuneACCESS table as TCRdb keeps it, with only in-frame sequences that have V and J called. A part of the clones is gone; compared with another copy, unresolved V genes explain less than half, and the rest is unexplained. V and J calls and clone size follow that table, whereas D and trimming were derived from the DNA. The sample table records around 77,000 clones. Together, the top ten hold about 13% of the sample.

The data were obtained in a study of cytomegalovirus exposure and HLA in healthy donors (dated by TCRdb to about 2017). The study in broad terms: An earlier analysis of approximately 600 of the donors reported approximately 270 Gb of sequence data and some 120 million unique TCR beta sequences from 150 million to 200 million T cells. An early release that covered fewer than 800 HLA-typed donors contained approximately 290 gigabases of sequencing data and 80 million or so unique TCR sequences. The genetic ancestry cluster associated with self-reported Caucasian donors included over 80% of the approximately 410 genotyped donors. The study aimed to test whether cataloging public T cell receptors could reveal signatures of past pathogen exposure. The study profiled the T cell repertoires of about 640 subjects by immunosequencing and related them to cytomegalovirus serostatus. A separate validation cohort of some 130 different subjects was used in addition to the approximately 700-subject first cohort. To predict cytomegalovirus infection status, the study combined high-throughput TCR immunosequencing, statistical association of individual TCRs with disease status, and machine learning. To study patterns of TCR occurrence, a later analysis re-analyzed previously published TCR beta repertoires from 666 donors and added high-resolution HLA genotyping. Rather than using new phenotypic data, the later analysis identified candidate immune exposures from TCR beta sequences and from how often those sequences occurred across donors. An earlier analysis of approximately 500 of the donors applied high-throughput TCR beta sequencing to assess whether each TCR beta V gene segment acted as functional or pseudogenic. Donor age, sex, ethnicity and CMV serostatus were compiled together with the repertoire data. A later genetic analysis took genome-wide SNP genotypes for about 55% of the roughly 670 donors and used that subset as a discovery cohort. Every discovery cohort repertoire had been produced on one sequencing platform. Class I and class II HLA loci were covered by the typing at four-digit resolution. Typing coverage varied by locus: about 620-640 donors for A, B, C, DRB1 and DQB1; some 520 for DQA1; some 610 for DPA1; 450 to 480 for DPB1. Roughly 5 DR-DQ haplotypes were treated as single units for association and clustering because of strong linkage in the cohort. Across approximately 400 genotyped donors of the cohort, an average of roughly 200,000 unique TCR beta nucleotide sequences per donor were sequenced, and approximately 19% of those sequences were non-productive. The research as a whole found: A later genetic analysis associated a missense DCLRE1C variant with V-gene and J-gene trimming of TCR beta chains, and an independent cohort replicated the association. In a later genetic analysis, fewer N-insertions in productive TCRs were reported among donors in an Asian-associated ancestry cluster than the roughly 670-donor mean. Presence/absence analyses assumed roughly uniform sequencing depth across donors, an assumption that may not hold. The earlier analysis of approximately 590 of the donors excluded over 15 rarely observed V segments, including chromosome 9 orphons, because counts were too low. In vitro tests confirmed that a few of the cytomegalovirus-associated TCR beta chains recognize cytomegalovirus antigens. A further reported finding was that TCR beta sequences accurately predicted the HLA-A and HLA-B alleles for most subjects in the first cohort. In an earlier analysis of more than 450 of the donors, most TCR beta V segments were observed in productive rearrangements about 90% or about 30% of the time, broadly matching IMGT annotations. In a later analysis, the rate of TCR association differed among HLA loci, with DRB1 alleles having the most associated TCRs and HLA-C alleles having the fewest. Assigning TCR associations to individual alleles was difficult when HLA alleles, especially DR and DQ, strongly co-occurred. A total of roughly 160 TCR beta chains were listed by the study as associated with cytomegalovirus. According to the authors, the approach could potentially be generalized to other disease states and immunological phenotypes. Several of the top co-occurrence clusters appeared to be linked to parvovirus B19, influenza, CMV and Epstein-Barr virus, according to a later analysis. In this cohort, only TCR beta chains were sequenced, and detectable features were limited by the absence of alpha or paired-chain data. While some public TCRs were present in many individuals, most TCR sequences turned up only very rarely across donors. A later analysis associated about 18,000 TCR beta sequences with specific HLA alleles at a false discovery rate of 0.05. The only immune exposure information available for the cohort was CMV serostatus. Compared with equally common non-associated chains, HLA-associated TCR beta chains in a later analysis were more clonally expanded and had lower generation probabilities. A later analysis found that most CMV-associated TCR beta chains appeared HLA-restricted, with HLA associations seemingly driven largely by CMV exposure. Correlated functional status among segregating V segments might reflect linkage disequilibrium, but an unknown experimental factor could not be ruled out. A cluster of highly shared sequence variants was judged likely to represent a technical artifact of the sequencing pipeline. HLA typing was unavailable for some donors at each locus, so association tests used only the typed subset. Some IMGT-functional V segments, including TRBV6-2 and TRBV6-3, could not be distinguished by the 87-base-pair reads and were therefore excluded. Cytomegalovirus status was reported to be diagnosed by the classifier with high specificity and sensitivity in both the original and validation cohorts.

The cohort consisted of 650 to 700 healthy bone marrow donors. At the time of sampling, every cohort member was nominally healthy, though immune exposures that went unrecorded were likely present. The donor was CMV seropositive and was included in the group of 250 to 300 seropositive cohort members. Each donor provided a peripheral blood sample, and peripheral blood mononuclear cells were used for TCR beta sequencing. Genomic DNA extraction from the blood cell samples was performed with the Qiagen DNeasy Blood Extraction Kit. From the cysteine up to the phenylalanine, the CDR3 has a length of 14 residues. Of the read, only the CDR3 DNA is kept; its 42 bases are in frame from base 1. The germline ends are 9 bases apart after V is trimmed by 5 bases and J by 2 bases. The germline V gene (reference sequence) supplies CDR1 LNHDA and CDR2 SQIVND.

The source material was PBMCs. The sequence joins TRBV19 to TRBJ2-2, with the D segment identity uncertain. The TCR originated in a man between 45 and 60 years old in good health and CMV-seropositive. The bases are TGTGCCAGTAGTGGCCGAACAAACACCGGGGAGCTGTTTTTT. This is translated as CASSGRTNTGELFF.